This TCR beta chain was captured in a study of blood T cell repertoires in COVID-19. Background on the study: Acute and convalescent COVID-19 specimens originated in the United States, Italy and Spain.

V was pared by 6 bases and J by 9 bases, with 10 bases of the junction left unmatched. Germline V CDR1 and CDR2: SGHDT, YYEEEE. CDR3 length equals 14 residues. Under the authors' procedure: Scientists estimated how many nucleated cells there were by amplifying reference gene primers. Libraries were prepared by immunoSEQ multiplex PCR; TCRdb keeps only in-frame clonotypes and omits some of them. V and J calls and clone size are as listed in that table; D and trimming were resolved from the DNA. The sample includes some 250,000 clones, 88% of them seen just once. Sequenced sample: peripheral blood. V gene TRBV5-6 combines with J gene TRBJ2-1; 9 bases are shared with TRBD2. This TCR came from a woman in her thirties or forties who had recovered from COVID-19. The DNA of the CDR3 is TGTGCCAGCACCACGGTAGCGGGAGCGGTTGAGCAGTTCTTC. Translated: CASTTVAGAVEQFF.